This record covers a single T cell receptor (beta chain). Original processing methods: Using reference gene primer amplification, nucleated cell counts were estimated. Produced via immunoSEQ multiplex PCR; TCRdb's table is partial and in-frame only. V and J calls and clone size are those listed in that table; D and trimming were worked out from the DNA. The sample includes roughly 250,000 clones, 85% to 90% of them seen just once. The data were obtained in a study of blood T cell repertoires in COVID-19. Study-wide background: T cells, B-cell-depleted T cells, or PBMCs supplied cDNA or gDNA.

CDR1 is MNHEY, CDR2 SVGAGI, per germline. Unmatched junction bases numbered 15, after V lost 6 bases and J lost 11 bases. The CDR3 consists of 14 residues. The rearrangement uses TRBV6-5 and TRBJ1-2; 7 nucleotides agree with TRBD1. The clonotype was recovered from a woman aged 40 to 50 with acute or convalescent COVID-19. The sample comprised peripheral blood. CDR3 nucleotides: TGTGCCAGCAGCCCACTTCTCCGACAGGGCTTATACACCTTC. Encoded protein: CASSPLLRQGLYTF.